The text below deals with one T cell receptor (beta chain). Other DNA sequences in the same sample also yield this CDR3. The germline V gene has CDR1 LNHDA and CDR2 SQIVND (reference sequence). Losses at the gene ends were 6 bases for V and 0 bases for J; bases not matched to a gene: 1. This CDR3 has 14 residues. Profiling relied on immunoSEQ multiplex PCR, and the TCRdb table lists in-frame clones only, not all of them. Among over 100,000 clones listed, around 90% were seen once. This specimen belongs to a study of blood T cell repertoires in COVID-19. On the study more broadly: COVID-19 samples from acute and convalescent phases originated in the United States, Italy and Spain.

Sequenced input: peripheral blood. The clonotype originates from a woman in her forties or fifties with COVID-19, enrolled during active disease. The chain employs TRBV19 and TRBJ2-7; 11 bases align to TRBD2. This chain's CDR3 is CASRTSGGSYEQYF. DNA of the CDR3: TGTGCCAGTAGAACTAGCGGGGGCTCCTACGAGCAGTACTTC.